This T cell receptor (beta chain) was captured by sequencing in a study of T cell clusters in autoimmune cytopenias. About this clonotype itself: Antigen unknown.

General study results and limits: TRB repertoire shifts in secondary cytopenia and chronic lymphocytic leukemia mostly reflected lymphoma, not autoimmunity.

TRB was amplified from roughly 250 ng of peripheral blood genomic DNA per sample. Multiplex touch-down PCR amplified TRB using TRB-A and TRB-B pools in one tube. Reanalyzing the multiplex PCR reads, TCRdb keeps one entry per CDR3 protein, without DNA. The sample holds nearly 15,000 distinct CDR3 sequences. This same sample was also part of a study on T cell repertoires in aging, cancer and after chemotherapy. That source reports: Over several months to years, re-sampled healthy donor repertoires clearly shared clones.

Specimen: peripheral blood. The receptor was derived from a human donor in good health.

The CDR3 here is CASSQGQVNTEAFF. The V call is TRBV18, the J call TRBJ1-1; TCRdb's D gene call, TRBD1, goes unchecked for lack of DNA. The length of the CDR3 is 14 residues. The germline V gene has CDR1 KGHSH and CDR2 LQKENI. Drawing the rest from reference TRBV18 and TRBJ1-1, the complete variable domain is NAGVMQNPRHLVRRRGQEARLRCSPMKGHSHVYWYRQLPEEGLKFMVYLQKENIIDESGMPKERFSAEFPKEGPSILRIQQVVRGDSAAYFCASSQGQVNTEAFFGQGTRLTVV.